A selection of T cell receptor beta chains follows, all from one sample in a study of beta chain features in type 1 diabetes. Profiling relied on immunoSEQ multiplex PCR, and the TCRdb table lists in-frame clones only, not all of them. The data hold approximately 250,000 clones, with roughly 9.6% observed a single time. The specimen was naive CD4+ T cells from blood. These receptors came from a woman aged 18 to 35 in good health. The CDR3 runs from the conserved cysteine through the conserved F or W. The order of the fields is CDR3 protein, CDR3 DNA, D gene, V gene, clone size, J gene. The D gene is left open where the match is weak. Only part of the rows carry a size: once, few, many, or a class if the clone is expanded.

CASSFDRSSGANVLTF TGCGCCAGCAGCTTCGACAGGAGCTCTGGGGCCAACGTCCTGACTTTC NA TRBV5-1 few TRBJ2-6
CASSESRLGLAGLYEQYF TGCGCCAGCAGTGAGTCGAGGCTAGGACTAGCGGGACTGTACGAGCAGTACTTC TRBD2 TRBV10-2 few TRBJ2-7
CASSQGDSNQPQHF TGTGCCAGCTCCCAGGGTGATAGCAATCAGCCCCAGCATTTT NA TRBV18 NA TRBJ1-5
CATGQERSSYNEQFF TGTGCCACCGGCCAGGAGCGGAGCTCCTACAATGAGCAGTTCTTC NA TRBV2 few TRBJ2-1
CASSLAVGLASNEQFF TGCGCCAGCAGCTTGGCCGTAGGACTAGCGTCCAATGAGCAGTTCTTC TRBD2 TRBV5-1 few TRBJ2-1
CASSPVGGIETQYF TGTGCCAGCAGCCCAGTCGGGGGGATAGAGACCCAGTACTTC TRBD2 TRBV5-4 NA TRBJ2-5
CASSLGEANYGYTF TGTGCCAGCAGCTTGGGGGAGGCGAACTATGGCTACACCTTC NA TRBV5-4 NA TRBJ1-2
CASSLGPGELFF TGTGCCAGCAGCTTGGGGCCCGGGGAGCTGTTTTTT NA TRBV5-6 few TRBJ2-2
CASSKTGEDSYGYTF TGTGCCAGCAGTAAAACAGGGGAAGATAGCTATGGCTACACCTTC TRBD1 TRBV5-6 few TRBJ1-2
CASSPGGRGREQYF TGTGCCAGCTCCCCCGGGGGGCGGGGTCGCGAGCAGTACTTC NA TRBV18 NA TRBJ2-7
CSVGGGNYGYTF TGCAGCGTTGGGGGGGGTAACTATGGCTACACCTTC NA TRBV29-1 NA TRBJ1-2
CASSIAGGSSYEQYF TGTGCCAGCAGCATAGCGGGAGGCAGCTCCTACGAGCAGTACTTC TRBD2 TRBV7-9 few TRBJ2-7
CASSVVGGRGSTDTQYF TGTGCCAGCAGCGTAGTTGGGGGGAGAGGGAGCACAGATACGCAGTATTTT NA TRBV9 few TRBJ2-3
CASTRTGGFSYEQYF TGTGCCAGCACCCGGACAGGGGGCTTCTCCTACGAGCAGTACTTC TRBD1 TRBV2 few TRBJ2-7